Reported below is one T cell receptor (beta chain). What it binds is not known. The data were taken from a study of cytomegalovirus exposure and HLA in healthy donors. Study results and caveats: Among donors in an Asian-associated ancestry cluster, a later analysis reportedly found fewer N-insertions than the roughly 610-donor mean.

The PCR contained 60 Vbeta and 13 Jbeta primers. Libraries were prepared by immunoSEQ multiplex PCR; TCRdb keeps only in-frame clonotypes and omits some of them. The sample consists of about 160,000 clones, roughly 83% of them appearing once. Germline lookup yields CDR1 SNHLY and CDR2 FYNNEI. The CDR3 is made up of 14 amino acids. V was clipped by 7 bases and J by 2 bases, with 13 bases between them. V is TRBV2 and J is TRBJ2-3; D is unresolved. Sequences were obtained from PBMCs. The receptor comes from a woman between 18 and 30 years old in good health and CMV-seronegative. The CDR3 sequence is CASMGAELTDTQYF. CDR3 nucleotides: TGTGCCAGCATGGGCGCCGAACTCACAGATACGCAGTATTTT.